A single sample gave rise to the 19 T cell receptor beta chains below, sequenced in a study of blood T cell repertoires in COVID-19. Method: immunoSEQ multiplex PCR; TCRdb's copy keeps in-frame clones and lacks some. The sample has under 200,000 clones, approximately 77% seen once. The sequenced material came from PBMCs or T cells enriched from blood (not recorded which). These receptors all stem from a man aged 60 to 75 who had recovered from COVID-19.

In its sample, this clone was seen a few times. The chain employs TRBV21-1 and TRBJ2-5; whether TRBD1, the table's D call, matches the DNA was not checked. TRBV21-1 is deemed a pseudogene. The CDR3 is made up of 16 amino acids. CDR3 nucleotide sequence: TGTGCCAGCAGCCACTCGTTCCAGGGTAGCCAAGAGACCCAGTACTTC. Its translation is CASSHSFQGSQETQYF.

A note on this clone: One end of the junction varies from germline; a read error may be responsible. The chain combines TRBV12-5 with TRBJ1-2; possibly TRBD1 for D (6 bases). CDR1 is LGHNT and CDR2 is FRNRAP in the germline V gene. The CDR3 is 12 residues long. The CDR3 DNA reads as TGTGCTAGTGGCTTGGCAGGGGTTGGCTACACCTTC. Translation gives CASGLAGVGYTF.

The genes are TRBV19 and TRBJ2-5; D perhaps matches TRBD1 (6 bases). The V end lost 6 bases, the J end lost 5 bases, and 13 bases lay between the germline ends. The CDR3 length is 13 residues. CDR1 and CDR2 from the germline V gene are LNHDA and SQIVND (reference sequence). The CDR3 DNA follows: TGTGCCAGTAGGCAGGGGTATAGCGAGACCCAGTACTTC. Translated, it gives CASRQGYSETQYF.

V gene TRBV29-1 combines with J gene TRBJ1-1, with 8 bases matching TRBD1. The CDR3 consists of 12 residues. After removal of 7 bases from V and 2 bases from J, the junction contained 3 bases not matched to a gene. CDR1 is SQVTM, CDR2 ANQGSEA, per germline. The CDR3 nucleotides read TGCAGCGCGGGACAGGTTAACACTGAAGCTTTCTTT. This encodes CSAGQVNTEAFF.

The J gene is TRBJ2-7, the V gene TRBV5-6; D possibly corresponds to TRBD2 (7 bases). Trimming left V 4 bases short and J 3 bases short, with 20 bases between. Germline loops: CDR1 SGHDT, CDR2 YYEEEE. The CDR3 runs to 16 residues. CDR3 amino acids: CASSRGGGGAFYEQYF. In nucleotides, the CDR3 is TGTGCCAGCAGCCGGGGAGGGGGAGGGGCCTTCTACGAGCAGTACTTC.

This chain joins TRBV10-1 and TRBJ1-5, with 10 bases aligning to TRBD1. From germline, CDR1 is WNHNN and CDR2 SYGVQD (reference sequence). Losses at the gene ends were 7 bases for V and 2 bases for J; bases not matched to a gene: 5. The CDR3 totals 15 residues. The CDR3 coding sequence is TGCGCCAGCATCAAGGACAGGGGGGGCAATCAGCCCCAGCATTTT. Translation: CASIKDRGGNQPQHF.

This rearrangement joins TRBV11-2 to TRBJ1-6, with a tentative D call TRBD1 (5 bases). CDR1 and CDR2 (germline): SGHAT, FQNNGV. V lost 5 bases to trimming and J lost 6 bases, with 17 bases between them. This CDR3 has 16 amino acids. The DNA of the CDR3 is TGTGCCAGCAGCCCCCGACTAGGGGACGGTAATTCACCCCTCCACTTT. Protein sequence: CASSPRLGDGNSPLHF.

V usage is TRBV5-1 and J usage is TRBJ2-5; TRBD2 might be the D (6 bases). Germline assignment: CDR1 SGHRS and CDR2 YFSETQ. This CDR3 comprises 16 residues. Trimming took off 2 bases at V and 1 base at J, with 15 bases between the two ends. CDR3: CASSFRSTSFQETQYF. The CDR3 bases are TGCGCCAGCAGCTTTAGGTCGACTAGTTTCCAAGAGACCCAGTACTTC.

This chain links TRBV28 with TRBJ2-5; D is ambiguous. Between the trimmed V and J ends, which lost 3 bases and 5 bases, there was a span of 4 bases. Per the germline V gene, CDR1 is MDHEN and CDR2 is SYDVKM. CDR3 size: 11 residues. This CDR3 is CASSFMETQYF. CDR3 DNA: TGTGCCAGCAGTTTTATGGAGACCCAGTACTTC.

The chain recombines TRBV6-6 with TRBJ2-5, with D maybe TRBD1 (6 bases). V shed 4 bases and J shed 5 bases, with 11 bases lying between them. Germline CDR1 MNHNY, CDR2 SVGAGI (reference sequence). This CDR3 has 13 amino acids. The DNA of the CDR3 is TGTGCCAGCAGTTCGAACAGGGCGGAGACCCAGTACTTC. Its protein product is CASSSNRAETQYF.

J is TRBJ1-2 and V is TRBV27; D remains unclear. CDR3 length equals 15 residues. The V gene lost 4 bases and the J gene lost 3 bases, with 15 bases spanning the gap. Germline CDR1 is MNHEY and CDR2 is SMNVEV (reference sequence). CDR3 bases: TGTGCCAGCAGTTCCCCATCGGGTGGTGACTATGGCTACACCTTC. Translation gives CASSSPSGGDYGYTF.

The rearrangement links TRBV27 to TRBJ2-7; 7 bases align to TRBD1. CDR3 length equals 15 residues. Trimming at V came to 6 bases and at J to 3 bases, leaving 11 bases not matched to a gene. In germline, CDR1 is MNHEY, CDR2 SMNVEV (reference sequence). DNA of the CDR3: TGTGCCAGCAGGCGGACAGGCAGCGGCCTCTACGAGCAGTACTTC. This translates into CASRRTGSGLYEQYF.

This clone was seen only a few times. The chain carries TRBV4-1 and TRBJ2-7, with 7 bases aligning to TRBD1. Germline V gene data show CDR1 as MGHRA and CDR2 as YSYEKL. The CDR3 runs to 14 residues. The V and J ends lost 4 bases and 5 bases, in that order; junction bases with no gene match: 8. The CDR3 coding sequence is TGCGCCAGCAGCCGCTGGGACAGATCCAACGAGCAGTACTTC. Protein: CASSRWDRSNEQYF.

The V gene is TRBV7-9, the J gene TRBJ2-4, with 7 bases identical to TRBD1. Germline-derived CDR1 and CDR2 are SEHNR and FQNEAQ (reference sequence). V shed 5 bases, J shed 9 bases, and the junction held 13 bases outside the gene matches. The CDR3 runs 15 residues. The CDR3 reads CASSPEGAREIIQYF. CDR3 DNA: TGTGCCAGCAGCCCAGAGGGGGCCAGGGAGATCATTCAGTACTTC.

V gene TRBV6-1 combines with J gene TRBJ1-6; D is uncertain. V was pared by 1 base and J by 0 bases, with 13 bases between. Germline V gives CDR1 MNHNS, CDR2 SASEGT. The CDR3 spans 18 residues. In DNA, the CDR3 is TGTGCCAGCAGTGAAGGTCCTTCGGGAGGCTCCTATAATTCACCCCTCCACTTT. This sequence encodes CASSEGPSGGSYNSPLHF.

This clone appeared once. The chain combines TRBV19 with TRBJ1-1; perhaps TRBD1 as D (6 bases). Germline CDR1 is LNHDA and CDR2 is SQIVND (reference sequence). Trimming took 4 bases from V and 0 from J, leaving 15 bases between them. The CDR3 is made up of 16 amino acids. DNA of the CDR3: TGTGCCAGTAGTACTCGCAGGGGCCTCATGAACACTGAAGCTTTCTTT. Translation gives CASSTRRGLMNTEAFF.

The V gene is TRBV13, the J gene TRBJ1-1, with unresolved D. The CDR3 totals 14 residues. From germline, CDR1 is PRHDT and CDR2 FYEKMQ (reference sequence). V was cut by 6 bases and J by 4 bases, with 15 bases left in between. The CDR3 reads CASRAWGGGTEAFF. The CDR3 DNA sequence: TGTGCCAGCAGGGCCTGGGGAGGAGGCACTGAAGCTTTCTTT.

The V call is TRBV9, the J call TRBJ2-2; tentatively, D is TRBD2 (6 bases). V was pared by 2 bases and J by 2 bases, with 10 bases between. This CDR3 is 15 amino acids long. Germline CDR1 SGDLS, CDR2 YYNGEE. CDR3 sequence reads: CASSVTRSNTGELFF. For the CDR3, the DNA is TGTGCCAGCAGCGTGACTAGATCTAACACCGGGGAGCTGTTTTTT.

The CDR3 is CASRYTDDSNQPQHF. DNA for the CDR3: TGTGCCAGCAGATATACAGATGATAGCAATCAGCCCCAGCATTTT. The chain combines TRBV6-1 with TRBJ1-5, with D unclear. The germline V and J ends were trimmed by 6 bases and 0 bases, with 12 bases remaining between them. The CDR3 has 15 residues. Germline V gene sequence: CDR1 MNHNS, CDR2 SASEGT.